The rows below give T cell receptor beta chains drawn from one sample of a study of post-analysis software for immune sequencing data. TCRdb passed the PCR reads through MiXCR, listing each CDR3 protein once. This table holds some 690,000 distinct CDR3 sequences, roughly 30% found once. The sequenced sample consisted of blood. Source of these receptors: a girl aged 10 to 17 with multiple sclerosis. The CDR3 runs from the conserved cysteine through the conserved F or W. The order of the fields is clone size, V gene, D gene, J gene, CDR3 protein, CDR3 DNA. A D gene is named only where the DNA matches it firmly. Size tells how often a clone was seen (once, few, many) or the class of an expanded clone, and some rows leave it out.

NA	TRBV24-1	NA	TRBJ1-5	CATSDLRDQNQPQHF	TGTGCCACCAGTGATTTGCGAGATCAAAATCAGCCCCAGCATTTT
few	TRBV29-1	NA	TRBJ2-3	CSVGNLDTQYF	TGCAGCGTTGGGAATCTAGATACGCAGTATTTT
few	TRBV4-1	NA	TRBJ1-2	CASSHPQRINYGYTF	TGCGCCAGCAGCCACCCCCAGCGTATTAACTATGGCTACACCTTC
NA	TRBV20-1	NA	TRBJ2-7	CSAREGQGGYEQYF	TGCAGTGCTAGAGAAGGCCAGGGAGGCTACGAGCAGTACTTC
NA	TRBV7-9	NA	TRBJ1-1	CASRPGLRENTEAFF	TGTGCCAGCAGACCTGGACTCAGGGAGAACACTGAAGCTTTCTTT
NA	TRBV18	NA	TRBJ2-7	CASSPGENYEQYF	TGTGCCAGCTCACCAGGGGAGAACTACGAGCAGTACTTC
few	TRBV28	NA	TRBJ2-5	CAGRRAGKETQYF	TGTGCCGGCCGTAGAGCGGGCAAAGAGACCCAGTACTTC
NA	TRBV9	TRBD1	TRBJ2-3	CASSVFRGQGRGTDTQYF	TGTGCCAGCAGCGTATTTAGGGGACAGGGGAGAGGCACAGATACGCAGTATTTT
few	TRBV5-1	TRBD1	TRBJ2-4	CVSPVGEGGVIQNIQYF	TGCGTCAGTCCGGTAGGCGAAGGGGGCGTTATACAAAACATTCAGTACTTC
many	TRBV6-1	TRBD2	TRBJ2-1	CASSGVAGGRNEQFF	TGTGCCAGCAGTGGAGTAGCGGGAGGTCGGAATGAGCAGTTCTTC
NA	TRBV7-2	NA	TRBJ2-3	CASSRNSGGTDTQYF	TGTGCCAGCAGCAGAAATAGCGGCGGCACAGATACGCAGTATTTT
few	TRBV3-1	TRBD2	TRBJ2-3	CASSPPPGLAGNLRTDTQYF	TGTGCCAGCAGCCCACCACCCGGACTAGCGGGGAATCTCCGCACAGATACGCAGTATTTT
few	TRBV7-2	NA	TRBJ2-7	CASSLLGAGAFYEQYF	TGTGCCAGCAGCTTACTTGGGGCAGGGGCCTTCTACGAGCAGTACTTC
many	TRBV12-3/TRBV12-4	NA	TRBJ1-1	CASSSGPIDDTEAFF	TGTGCCAGCAGTTCCGGACCGATAGACGACACTGAAGCTTTCTTT
NA	TRBV15	TRBD2	TRBJ2-1	CASSTGLGLDEQFF	TGTGCCTCCAGCACTGGACTAGGTCTCGATGAGCAGTTCTTC
few	TRBV4-3	NA	TRBJ2-7	CASSQGDGPWEQYF	TGCGCCAGCAGCCAAGGGGACGGACCATGGGAGCAGTACTTC
NA	TRBV20-1	TRBD2	TRBJ2-5	CSASLGLAGTTQETQYF	TGCAGTGCTTCCCTGGGACTAGCGGGTACCACCCAAGAGACCCAGTACTTC
NA	TRBV9	NA	TRBJ2-7	CASSPTAFSYEQYF	TGTGCCAGCAGCCCAACAGCCTTCTCCTACGAGCAGTACTTC
few	TRBV4-1	NA	TRBJ2-1	CASSPGLTSYNEQFF	TGCGCCAGCAGCCCGGGACTTACCTCCTACAATGAGCAGTTCTTC
few	TRBV28	NA	TRBJ1-1	CASRPTGKMNTEAFF	TGTGCCAGCAGACCCACAGGTAAAATGAACACTGAAGCTTTCTTT
many	TRBV7-2	NA	TRBJ2-3	CASSLVKGSDTQYF	TGTGCCAGCAGCTTAGTTAAGGGGTCGGATACGCAGTATTTT
many	TRBV20-1	NA	TRBJ2-3	CSANLAETDTQYF	TGCAGTGCTAATCTAGCCGAAACAGATACGCAGTATTTT
NA	TRBV12-3/TRBV12-4	TRBD1	TRBJ2-2	CASRGHRGQGDTGELFF	TGTGCCAGCAGAGGACACCGGGGACAGGGAGACACCGGGGAGCTGTTTTTT
few	TRBV24-1	NA	TRBJ1-2	CATSDSGPDYGYTF	TGTGCCACCAGTGACTCCGGACCGGACTATGGCTACACCTTC
NA	TRBV20-1	NA	TRBJ2-5	CSAGPKGPGETQYF	TGCAGTGCTGGCCCGAAGGGCCCCGGGGAGACCCAGTACTTC
few	TRBV14	NA	TRBJ2-1	CASSHQTPVYNEQFF	TGTGCCAGCAGCCATCAAACCCCAGTTTACAATGAGCAGTTCTTC
NA	TRBV20-1	NA	TRBJ1-1	CSATATGALNTEAFF	TGCAGTGCTACCGCTACGGGAGCTTTAAACACTGAAGCTTTCTTT
NA	TRBV12-3/TRBV12-4	NA	TRBJ2-3	CASSLSGPQGDTQYF	TGTGCCAGCAGTTTAAGCGGGCCACAGGGAGATACGCAGTATTTT
few	TRBV7-2	TRBD1	TRBJ2-2	CASSRDRGDTGELFF	TGTGCCAGCAGCCGGGACAGGGGGGACACCGGGGAGCTGTTTTTT
NA	TRBV7-9	NA	TRBJ2-6	CASSWVSGANVLTF	TGTGCCAGCAGCTGGGTCTCTGGGGCCAACGTCCTGACTTTC
NA	TRBV20-1	NA	TRBJ2-3	CSASRRDITDTQYF	TGCAGTGCTTCCAGACGGGACATCACAGATACGCAGTATTTT
NA	TRBV10-3	NA	TRBJ2-4	CAISEREYIQYF	TGTGCCATCAGTGAAAGGGAGTACATTCAGTACTTC
few	TRBV5-1	TRBD2	TRBJ2-3	CASSSHSGRAADTQYF	TGCGCCAGCAGTTCCCATAGCGGGAGGGCAGCAGATACGCAGTATTTT
NA	TRBV20-1	NA	TRBJ2-7	CSAPESYEQYF	TGCAGTGCCCCGGAGTCCTACGAGCAGTACTTC
few	TRBV20-1	NA	TRBJ2-1	CSATLLDNEQFF	TGCAGTGCTACGCTCCTAGACAATGAGCAGTTCTTC
NA	TRBV7-2	TRBD1	TRBJ1-6	CASSGDRRISYNSPLHF	TGTGCCAGCAGCGGGGACAGGAGAATCTCCTATAATTCACCCCTCCACTTT
few	TRBV10-3	NA	TRBJ2-3	CAISVREGSDTQYF	TGTGCCATCAGTGTGAGGGAAGGCTCAGATACGCAGTATTTT
NA	TRBV5-5	NA	TRBJ1-6	CASSPGGGARYNSPLHF	TGTGCCAGCAGCCCCGGAGGCGGCGCAAGATATAATTCACCCCTCCACTTT
NA	TRBV20-1	NA	TRBJ1-2	CSASPQKHIFGYGYTF	TGCAGTGCTAGTCCTCAGAAACATATCTTTGGCTATGGCTACACCTTC
NA	TRBV19	NA	TRBJ2-1	CASSREGTPRANEQFF	TGTGCCAGTAGTAGGGAAGGGACACCCAGGGCGAATGAGCAGTTCTTC
NA	TRBV20-1	TRBD2	TRBJ2-5	CSASSPSGGFQETQYF	TGCAGTGCTAGTTCCCCTAGCGGGGGCTTTCAAGAGACCCAGTACTTC
NA	TRBV7-2	TRBD1	TRBJ2-7	CASSFTGTDIYYEQYF	TGTGCCAGCAGCTTCACCGGGACAGACATTTACTACGAGCAGTACTTC
NA	TRBV10-3	NA	TRBJ1-5	CAISESVILDQPQHF	TGTGCCATCAGTGAGTCAGTAATTCTCGATCAGCCCCAGCATTTT
NA	TRBV27	TRBD1	TRBJ2-4	CASSTDRGGMGKNIQYF	TGTGCCAGCAGTACGGACAGGGGTGGCATGGGCAAAAACATTCAGTACTTC
NA	TRBV9	NA	TRBJ1-6	CASSASPTSNSPLHF	TGTGCCAGCAGCGCCAGTCCTACGAGCAATTCACCCCTCCACTTT
once	TRBV3-1	NA	TRBJ1-5	CASSQVPRGAGDNNQPQHF	TGTGCCAGCAGCCAAGTGCCTAGGGGGGCCGGGGATAACAATCAGCCCCAGCATTTT
NA	TRBV5-1	NA	TRBJ1-1	CASSSTADTEAFF	TGCGCCAGCAGCTCTACAGCGGACACTGAAGCTTTCTTT
NA	TRBV7-2	NA	TRBJ2-1	CASSLDQELYNEQFF	TGTGCCAGCAGCTTAGATCAGGAGTTATACAATGAGCAGTTCTTC